What follows are 16 T cell receptor beta chains derived from one specimen sequenced in a study of T cells in Graves' hyperthyroidism and ophthalmopathy. RNA transcripts were the template for amplifying TCR beta CDR3 regions. During a first-round RT-PCR of the TCR CDR3, the HTBI primer set was used. Each CDR3 protein gets one entry after TCRdb re-called the multiplex PCR reads with MiXCR. The sample yields hundreds of thousands of distinct CDR3 sequences, around 13% seen once. The sequenced sample consisted of blood. These receptors were taken from a woman between 45 and 60 years old with Graves' ophthalmopathy.

This clonotype was seen at least ten times. This rearrangement joins TRBV18 to TRBJ2-7; tentative D call: TRBD2 (5 bases). This CDR3 region has 13 residues. V lost 5 bases and J lost 0, with 8 bases in between. CDR1 and CDR2 (germline): KGHSH, LQKENI. The CDR3 nucleotides read TGTGCCAGCTCAAGCCGGGACTCCTACGAGCAGTACTTC. It yields the protein CASSSRDSYEQYF.

This clonotype was detected many times. The chain employs TRBV27 and TRBJ1-6; the D gene is possibly TRBD1 (6 bases). Trimming cost V 7 bases and J 2 bases, with 9 bases left between them. Germline loops: CDR1 MNHEY, CDR2 SMNVEV (reference sequence). The CDR3 loop spans 14 amino acids. As DNA, the CDR3 is TGTGCCAGCACGGGACAAGCCTATAATTCACCCCTCCACTTT. It codes for CASTGQAYNSPLHF.

This clonotype was seen ten or more times. The genes are TRBV28 and TRBJ1-5; no clear D. Trimming took 2 bases from V and 2 from J, leaving 7 bases between them. The CDR3 is 14 residues long. Germline V gives CDR1 MDHEN, CDR2 SYDVKM. The DNA for the CDR3 is TGTGCCAGCAGTTTACACGCGGGCAATCAGCCCCAGCATTTT. It is translated as CASSLHAGNQPQHF.

This clonotype has more than one count but fewer than ten. The chain is built from TRBV19 and TRBJ1-2; TRBD1 might be the D (5 bases). The germline gives CDR1 LNHDA, CDR2 SQIVND (reference sequence). This CDR3 is built from 14 residues. The V end lost 0 bases, the J end lost 4 bases, and 9 bases lay between the germline ends. CDR3 region: CASSIDKRGYGYTF. The DNA of the CDR3 is TGTGCCAGTAGTATAGATAAGAGGGGCTATGGCTACACCTTC.

The genes are TRBV4-3 and TRBJ2-7; D is unclear. CDR1 and CDR2 (germline): LGHNA, YSLEER. V dropped 1 base and J dropped 3 bases, with 13 bases sitting between them. CDR3 size: 15 residues. CDR3 sequence reads: CASSQVLSQYYEQYF. CDR3 DNA: TGCGCCAGCAGCCAAGTGCTTAGCCAGTACTACGAGCAGTACTTC.

The table lists this clonotype with a few counts. At one boundary the junction diverges from the germline segment, which might be a read error. V and J are TRBV28 and TRBJ2-1; 8 bases map to TRBD1. The CDR3 spans 15 residues. Germline V lookup: CDR1 MDHEN, CDR2 SYDVKM. The CDR3 is CASSPIISGQGIMVF. CDR3 coding DNA: TGTGCCAGCAGTCCCATTATATCCGGACAGGGAATAATGGTCTTC. Full variable domain (outside the CDR3, taken from reference TRBV28 and TRBJ2-1): DVKVTQSSRYLVKRTGEKVFLECVQDMDHENMFWYRQDPGLGLRLIYFSYDVKMKEKGDIPEGYSVSREKKERFSLILESASTNQTSMYLCASSPIISGQGIMVFGPGTRLTVL.

This clonotype was recorded at least ten times. The V call is TRBV7-3, the J call TRBJ2-5; no definite D call. Germline V gene sequence: CDR1 SGHTA, CDR2 FQGTGA. The germline V and J ends were trimmed by 3 bases and 4 bases, with 9 bases remaining between them. This CDR3 contains 13 residues. Here the CDR3 reads CASSFELLETQYF. CDR3 nucleotides: TGTGCCAGCAGCTTTGAACTTCTAGAGACCCAGTACTTC.

This clonotype was seen repeatedly, ten times or more. The chain combines TRBV2 with TRBJ1-2, with 7 bases identical to TRBD1. The V and J ends lost 1 base and 7 bases, in that order; junction bases with no gene match: 0. The V gene's germline CDR1 is SNHLY and CDR2 FYNNEI. The CDR3 totals 12 residues. CDR3 nucleotide sequence: TGTGCCAGCAGTGAAGACAGGGGTGGCTACACCTTC. It codes for CASSEDRGGYTF.

A note on this clonotype: Germline and junction disagree at one end, which may indicate a read error. V gene TRBV6-6 combines with J gene TRBJ1-2; D not certain. Germline CDR1 MNHNY, CDR2 SVGAGI (reference sequence). The CDR3 is 13 residues long. The CDR3: CASNYSNGYGYTF. The CDR3 bases are TGTGCCAGCAATTACTCGAATGGGTATGGCTACACCTTC.

This clonotype was picked up one time. At one end, the junction sequence differs from germline, possibly due to a read error. The gene calls are TRBV14 and TRBJ2-2; the D gene could be TRBD1 or TRBD2 (5 bases each). The germline V gene has CDR1 SGHDN and CDR2 FVKESK. The CDR3 runs 17 residues. The CDR3 nucleotides read TGTGCCAGCAGCCAAATGCGTAGCGCTTTCGGGACCGAGGAGCTGTTTTTT. This gives the protein CASSQMRSAFGTEELFF.

This clonotype appeared many times. V is TRBV18 and J is TRBJ2-3; D possibly corresponds to TRBD1 (5 bases). The V and J ends lost 1 base and 5 bases respectively, with 10 bases between them. Germline V lookup: CDR1 KGHSH, CDR2 LQKENI. The CDR3 runs 14 residues. This CDR3 is CASSPRQGIDTQYF. DNA of the CDR3: TGTGCCAGCTCACCACGCCAGGGTATAGATACGCAGTATTTT.

This clonotype was observed at least ten times. V gene TRBV28 combines with J gene TRBJ2-1; D may be TRBD1 (6 bases). Trimming took off 3 bases at V and 5 bases at J, with 14 bases between the two ends. CDR3 length: 15 residues. The germline V gene has CDR1 MDHEN and CDR2 SYDVKM. CDR3 amino acids: CASSFTGIPHNEQFF. The CDR3 DNA reads as TGTGCCAGCAGTTTCACAGGGATTCCCCACAATGAGCAGTTCTTC.

In regard to this clonotype: This could be a read error, since a much larger clone is one nucleotide away. The rearrangement uses TRBV11-2 and TRBJ1-2; D perhaps matches TRBD1 (6 bases). V was pared by 2 bases and J by 3 bases, with 10 bases between. Looked up from germline, CDR1 is SGHAT and CDR2 is FQNNGV. The CDR3 has 14 amino acids. The CDR3 here is CASSLPGHDYGYTF. CDR3 DNA sequence: TGTGCCAGCAGCTTACCGGGACACGACTATGGCTACACCTTC.

The CDR3 loop is CASSPVGSHRERKGETQYF. The CDR3 DNA reads TGTGCCAGTAGCCCCGTTGGTTCGCACAGGGAACGAAAGGGAGAGACCCAGTACTTC. V gene TRBV19 combines with J gene TRBJ2-5; weak D call: TRBD1 (6 bases). The V gene lost 6 bases and the J gene lost 4 bases, with 30 bases spanning the gap. In germline, CDR1 is LNHDA, CDR2 SQIVND (reference sequence). The CDR3 is made up of 19 amino acids. Full variable domain (rest looked up from reference TRBV19 and TRBJ2-5): DGGITQSPKYLFRKEGQNVTLSCEQNLNHDAMYWYRQDPGQGLRLIYYSQIVNDFQKGDIAEGYSVSREKKESFPLTVTSAQKNPTAFYLCASSPVGSHRERKGETQYFGPGTRLLVL.

The chain links TRBV7-9 to TRBJ2-1; D not resolved. CDR3 length: 14 residues. Trimming shortened V by 0 bases and J by 6 bases, and 9 bases separated the two germline ends. The germline gives CDR1 SEHNR, CDR2 FQNEAQ (reference sequence). The chain's CDR3 is CASSLALKSNEQFF. CDR3 nucleotide sequence: TGTGCCAGCAGCTTAGCGCTAAAAAGCAATGAGCAGTTCTTC.

A few counts support this clonotype. The J gene is TRBJ2-1, the V gene TRBV13, with TRBD2 as a possible D gene (5 bases). Deletions cut 5 bases from V and 7 bases from J, with 12 bases between. This CDR3 is built from 13 residues. Per germline, CDR1 PRHDT and CDR2 FYEKMQ (reference sequence). Written as DNA, the CDR3 is TGTGCCAGCAGCCCGACCGGGAAGAATGAGCAGTTCTTC. It specifies CASSPTGKNEQFF.